This T cell receptor beta chain was sequenced for a study of cytomegalovirus exposure and HLA in healthy donors. Looking at the study overall: The 120 or so validation repertoires were produced on the same platform as the 550 to 750 repertoires of the first cohort. This was reported in a later analysis. Findings of the study overall: The authors confirmed in vitro that three CMV-associated chains were specific for CMV antigens. Cytomegalovirus status, reportedly, was diagnosed with high specificity and sensitivity by the classifier. In a later analysis, first-cohort TCR clusters were found to tend to co-occur in the 90 to 150 validation repertoires.

Libraries were prepared by immunoSEQ multiplex PCR; TCRdb keeps only in-frame clonotypes and omits some of them. Among some 260,000 clones listed, roughly 87% were seen once. About this clone itself: Antigen: not known.

What was sequenced was PBMCs. The receptor was isolated from a woman in her 30s in good health and CMV-seronegative.

The CDR3 loop is CASTLTKVTGELFF. The CDR3 DNA reads TGTGCCAGTACCTTGACTAAGGTTACCGGGGAGCTGTTTTTT. The chain combines TRBV19 with TRBJ2-2; D is perhaps TRBD2 (5 bases). Germline-derived CDR1 and CDR2 are LNHDA and SQIVND (reference sequence). V lost 7 bases and J 5 bases, leaving 14 bases between the germline ends. The CDR3 has 14 residues.